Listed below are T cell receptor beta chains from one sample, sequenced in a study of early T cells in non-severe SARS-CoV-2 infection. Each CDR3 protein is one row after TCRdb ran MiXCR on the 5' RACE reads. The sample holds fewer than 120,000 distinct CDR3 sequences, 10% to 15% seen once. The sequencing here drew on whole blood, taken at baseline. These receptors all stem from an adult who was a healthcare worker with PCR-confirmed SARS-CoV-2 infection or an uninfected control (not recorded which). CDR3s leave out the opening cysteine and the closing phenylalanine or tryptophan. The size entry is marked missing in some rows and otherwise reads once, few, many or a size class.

ASSLGTGSNTDTQY | TRBJ2-3 | TRBV5-1 | -
SVEAGDEQY | TRBJ2-7 | TRBV29-1 | -
ASRTSGSGDNEQF | TRBJ2-1 | TRBV7-9 | -
ASSQDWRTYGYT | TRBJ1-2 | TRBV4-2 | -
ASTRGVEQF | TRBJ2-1 | TRBV6-2/TRBV6-3 | many
ASSYGPGRQFQETQY | TRBJ2-5 | TRBV6-2/TRBV6-3 | few
ASSEVGGHKNIQY | TRBJ2-4 | TRBV2 | -
ASSFSTGGLQPQH | TRBJ1-5 | TRBV7-9 | many
ASSAWVGRLAGESTDTQY | TRBJ2-3 | TRBV10-1 | -
ASGPGLAGQKDEQF | TRBJ2-1 | TRBV12-5 | -